Following are 10 T cell receptor beta chains from one sample sequenced in a study of STAT5B mutations in CD4+ large granular lymphocyte leukemia. Here immunoSEQ multiplex PCR was the method, and the copy in TCRdb shows in-frame clones only, minus some. The sample yields tens of thousands of clones, about 88% seen once. Material for sequencing was CD4+ T cells from blood buffy coats. Every receptor here comes from a human donor in good health.

The V and J genes are TRBV29-1 and TRBJ2-2; D uncertain. This CDR3 spans 15 amino acids. V lost 4 bases to trimming and J lost 5 bases, with 17 bases between them. Germline V CDR1 and CDR2: SQVTM, ANQGSEA. CDR3 in DNA: TGCAGCGTTGGCCTAACTACGGGTATGACCGGGGAGCTGTTTTTT. Translated: CSVGLTTGMTGELFF.

The chain employs TRBV4-2 and TRBJ2-5; D unclear. There are 14 residues in the CDR3. V was trimmed by 0 bases and J by 5 bases, leaving 10 bases between them. The germline CDR1 and CDR2 sequences are LGHNA and YNFKEQ. CDR3 sequence: CASSQDSSRETQYF. Here the CDR3 DNA reads TGTGCCAGCAGCCAAGATTCCAGCCGGGAGACCCAGTACTTC.

The chain has TRBV4-3 and TRBJ1-4, with 8 bases aligning to TRBD1. The CDR3 sequence is 15 residues long. In germline, CDR1 is LGHNA, CDR2 YSLEER. The ends lost 3 bases at V and 4 bases at J; junction bases unmatched: 4. Here the CDR3 reads CASSHGQGVNEKLFF. The DNA for the CDR3 is TGCGCCAGCAGCCATGGACAGGGCGTTAATGAAAAACTGTTTTTT.

The J gene is TRBJ1-1, the V gene TRBV15; D unresolved. Germline CDR1 LNHNV, CDR2 YYDKDF (reference sequence). The CDR3 consists of 14 residues. Trimming cost V 0 bases and J 4 bases, with 9 bases left between them. The CDR3 DNA sequence: TGTGCCACCAGCAGAGAAGGGTTAGGCACTGAAGCTTTCTTT. It specifies CATSREGLGTEAFF.

The CDR3 reads CASSHAFGTDGTSPLHF. CDR3 in DNA: TGTGCCAGCAGTCATGCCTTCGGGACCGATGGTACTTCACCCCTCCACTTT. This rearrangement joins TRBV2 to TRBJ1-6, with D tentatively TRBD1 (5 bases). The CDR3 has 17 amino acids. Germline lookup yields CDR1 SNHLY and CDR2 FYNNEI. V shed 5 bases and J shed 9 bases, with 23 bases lying between them. Combining the CDR3 with reference TRBV2 and TRBJ1-6 gives the whole variable domain EPEVTQTPSHQVTQMGQEVILRCVPISNHLYFYWYRQILGQKVEFLVSFYNNEISEKSEIFDDQFSVERPDGSNFTLKIRSTKLEDSAMYFCASSHAFGTDGTSPLHFGNGTRLTVT.

The chain links TRBV2 to TRBJ2-3, with a possible D match to TRBD1 (5 bases). The CDR3 extends over 13 amino acids. Germline V gene data show CDR1 as SNHLY and CDR2 as FYNNEI. The germline V and J ends were trimmed by 5 bases and 4 bases, with 10 bases remaining between them. The CDR3 DNA follows: TGTGCCAGCAGTCCAGGGTGGCCAGATACGCAGTATTTT. This gives the protein CASSPGWPDTQYF.

V gene TRBV7-9 combines with J gene TRBJ2-7; TRBD2 agrees at 10 bases. Per the germline V gene, CDR1 is SEHNR and CDR2 is FQNEAQ (reference sequence). CDR3 length equals 16 residues. With V trimmed by 2 bases and J by 1 base, 5 bases remained unmatched. The CDR3 DNA reads TGTGCCAGCAGCTTATGGCGGACTAGCGGTTCCTACGAGCAGTACTTC. Its translation is CASSLWRTSGSYEQYF.

The rearrangement uses TRBV11-2 and TRBJ2-7; D remains ambiguous. The V gene lost 5 bases and the J gene lost 5 bases, with 13 bases spanning the gap. Germline CDR1 is SGHAT and CDR2 is FQNNGV. This CDR3 has 13 amino acids. CDR3 in DNA: TGTGCCAGCAGCCCCTCGGCAGGTGACGAGCAGTACTTC. It encodes CASSPSAGDEQYF.

This chain connects TRBV11-2 to TRBJ1-4; TRBD1 might be the D (5 bases). There are 15 residues in the CDR3. The V gene lost 5 bases and the J gene lost 4 bases, with 14 bases spanning the gap. Germline CDR1 SGHAT, CDR2 FQNNGV. The CDR3 DNA reads TGTGCCAGCAGCCCGACACCAGGGTTTAATGAAAAACTGTTTTTT. It encodes CASSPTPGFNEKLFF.

V usage is TRBV5-8 and J usage is TRBJ1-2, with D possibly being TRBD1 (5 bases). V dropped 1 base and J dropped 3 bases, with 10 bases sitting between them. Per germline, CDR1 SGHTS and CDR2 YDEGEE. The CDR3 length is 14 residues. CDR3 region: CASSLQQAHYGYTF. The CDR3 nucleotides read TGTGCCAGCAGCTTGCAACAGGCCCACTATGGCTACACCTTC.